This T cell receptor (beta chain) originates from a study of PD-L1 blockade in urothelial cancer. Study-wide background: Blood samples had a median of 141,255 T cells.

Time point indicated: pretreatment peripheral blood. The V and J ends lost 5 bases and 1 base respectively, with 20 bases between them. The length of the CDR3 is 17 residues. CDR1 and CDR2 (germline): PRHDT, FYEKMQ (reference sequence). The method was immunoSEQ multiplex PCR; TCRdb's version includes in-frame clones alone and lacks a portion of them. The repertoire holds tens of thousands of clones, with approximately 86% as singletons. The sample holds one count of this clone. What it binds is unknown. Study-level points and caveats: Durable-benefit patients expanded tumor-associated blood clones more at 3 weeks.

The material sequenced was PBMCs, taken around atezolizumab (anti-PD-L1) treatment. The TCR was taken from a man aged 60 to 75 with urothelial cancer. This chain uses TRBV13 with TRBJ1-1; possible D gene TRBD1, 5 bases. DNA for the CDR3: TGTGCCAGCAGCCCTATGGGGGGTGTGGGGTCGAACACTGAAGCTTTCTTT. As protein: CASSPMGGVGSNTEAFF.